This T cell receptor beta chain was sequenced for a study of blood T cell repertoires in COVID-19 (dated by TCRdb to the early 2020s). For context, the study as a whole: Samples covering the acute and convalescent phases of COVID-19 were provided by collaborators in the United States, Italy and Spain. Samples came from the ongoing ImmuneRACE study (first 160 participants) plus 1,254 subjects from 6 global collaborators. The material from the prospective study consisted of cDNA or gDNA derived from T cells, B-cell-depleted T cells, or PBMCs. The repertoires were released in a freely available public database intended as a resource for research on the immune response to SARS-CoV-2. Where available, HLA class I and class II types were taken from metadata supplied by the sample provider and were not determined by assay-based typing. Deeply sampled blood TCRbeta repertoires from subjects exposed to, actively infected with, or recovered from COVID-19 were included in the dataset. Sample metadata almost always included a de-identified subject ID, COVID-19 status, age in years and sex.

General conclusions and limits of the study: How much clinical and demographic metadata was included differed by source and by participant, and the metadata was provided uncurated.

A word on this clone: Its antigen remains undetermined. Per-base qualities were not stored, and no clone one base away is much larger.

The immunoSEQ Assay, a bias-controlled multiplex PCR, was used to amplify TCRbeta CDR3 regions from genomic DNA. In the authors' own workflow: Nucleated cell counts per sample were estimated from amplification of reference gene primers within the assay. To quantify the absolute abundance of each unique TCRbeta CDR3 rearrangement, sequence reads were collapsed and filtered. For each sample, productive Simpson clonality was calculated as the square root of Simpson's diversity index across productive rearrangements. TCRdb stores this immuneACCESS table with in-frame sequences only. Part of the clones is absent; in the studies checked, under half of the shortfall reflects unresolved V genes, and no reason is known for the rest. V and J calls and clone size are as listed in that table; D and trimming were resolved from the DNA. The sample table lists about 150,000 clones, 88% of them with a count of one. Together, the top ten hold roughly 2.1% of the sample.

The germline V gene yields SGHTA for CDR1 and FQGNSA for CDR2. The trim is 3 bases for V and 2 bases for J, with a gap of 8 bases between the germline ends. The CDR3, cysteine through phenylalanine, is 15 amino acids long. The DNA shown is the 45-base CDR3, in frame from base 1. The collaborating institutions used their own protocols to collect whole blood in K2EDTA tubes. Collaborator samples were shipped for TCRbeta analysis as frozen whole blood, isolated PBMCs, or DNA extracted from either sample type. The V and J segments used are TRBV7-2 and TRBJ2-6; TRBD2 is possibly the D segment (5 matching bases). This receptor was identified in a human donor in a cohort sampled during active COVID-19. Material: peripheral blood. The CDR3 region reads CASSFGKAGANVLTF. DNA sequence: TGTGCCAGCAGCTTCGGGAAAGCTGGGGCCAACGTCCTGACTTTC.